This entry lists 32 T cell receptor beta chains sequenced from one sample in a study of T cells in Graves' hyperthyroidism and ophthalmopathy. Amplified TCR beta CDR3 regions derived from RNA transcripts. HTBI primers drove first-round RT-PCR of the TCR CDR3. TCRdb reprocessed the multiplex PCR reads via MiXCR and lists one record per CDR3 protein. The repertoire has a few hundred thousand distinct CDR3 sequences, less than 15% of them found once; the top ten carry about 20%. Sequencing used blood. Every receptor here comes from a man aged 25 to 45 with Graves' hyperthyroidism that later progressed to Graves' ophthalmopathy.

There are many counts of this clonotype. This chain links TRBV7-2 with TRBJ2-3, with 7 bases lining up with TRBD1. The germline V gene encodes CDR1 SGHTA and CDR2 FQGNSA. V lost 2 bases, J lost 2 bases, and 4 bases stayed unmatched. The CDR3 is made up of 15 amino acids. DNA of the CDR3: TGTGCCAGCAGCTTATTGGGACAGATCACAGATACGCAGTATTTT. Translating gives CASSLLGQITDTQYF.

The chain couples TRBV6-2 or TRBV6-3 to TRBJ2-5, with D possibly matching TRBD1 (5 bases). The CDR3 totals 15 residues. With 2 bases removed from V and 4 bases from J, the gap between germline ends came to 14 bases. From germline, CDR1 is MNHEY and CDR2 SVGEGT. CDR3 sequence (DNA): TGTGCCAGCAGTTACCAGGGCGGCCTGGGAGAGACCCAGTACTTC. Its protein product is CASSYQGGLGETQYF.

The J gene is TRBJ1-6, the V gene TRBV3-1; possible D gene TRBD1, 5 bases. V gave up 2 bases and J gave up 18 bases, with 11 bases separating them. Germline V gene lookup returns CDR1 LGHDT and CDR2 YNNKEL (reference sequence). This CDR3 spans 11 amino acids. CDR3 residues: CASSQRGVCHF. The CDR3 nucleotides read TGTGCCAGCAGCCAAAGGGGAGTTTGCCACTTT.

This clonotype was detected ten times or more. The V gene is TRBV30, the J gene TRBJ1-3; 7 nucleotides agree with TRBD1. The CDR3 contains 12 residues. In germline, CDR1 is GTSNPN, CDR2 SVGIG (reference sequence). V shed 5 bases and J 5 bases; nucleotides not matched to a gene: 3. The CDR3 protein is CAWDRGRNTIYF. The CDR3, as DNA: TGTGCCTGGGATAGGGGGCGAAACACCATATATTTT.

This clonotype was recorded at least ten times. The chain combines TRBV7-2 with TRBJ1-5; 9 bases fit TRBD1. Germline CDR1 and CDR2: SGHTA and FQGNSA. V gave up 4 bases and J gave up 7 bases; unmatched junction bases: 5. CDR3 length: 14 amino acids. The CDR3 sequence: CASSSRDRAQPQHF. CDR3 DNA sequence: TGTGCCAGCAGCTCCCGGGACAGGGCCCAGCCCCAGCATTTT.

With respect to this clonotype: This could be a read error, since a much larger clone is one nucleotide away. The chain links TRBV6-2 or TRBV6-3 to TRBJ1-1; D might be TRBD1 (5 bases). Germline values: CDR1 MNHEY, CDR2 SVGEGT. This CDR3 spans 13 amino acids. The CDR3 coding sequence is TGTGCCAGCAGGCGGGGGGGGAACACTGAAGCTTCCTTT. Amino acid sequence: CASRRGGNTEASF.

This clonotype showed up just a few times. This chain links TRBV20-1 with TRBJ1-3, with D hard to call. This CDR3 is built from 18 residues. Trimming removed 0 bases at V and 0 bases at J, with 18 bases between. Germline V gene lookup returns CDR1 DFQATT and CDR2 SNEGSKA (reference sequence). The CDR3 sequence is CSARDAGKPLTSGNTIYF. The CDR3 nucleotides read TGCAGTGCTAGAGACGCAGGAAAACCTTTGACCTCTGGAAACACCATATATTTT.

This clonotype was counted ten times or more. CDR3: CASSSMTYEQYF. The CDR3 DNA reads as TGTGCCAGCAGCTCCATGACCTACGAGCAGTACTTC. The chain uses TRBV7-2 and TRBJ2-7; D unresolved. The germline V and J ends were trimmed by 4 bases and 2 bases, with 6 bases remaining between them. CDR1 is SGHTA, CDR2 FQGNSA, per germline. This CDR3 region has 12 residues.

At least ten counts were recorded for this clonotype. J is TRBJ2-1 and V is TRBV7-8, with TRBD2 matching 7 bases. Germline CDR1 and CDR2: SGHVS and FQNEAQ. J lost 4 bases, V lost 1 base, and 7 bases had no gene match. The CDR3 spans 16 residues. The CDR3 DNA follows: TGTGCCAGCAGCTTAGAAGGCGGGGGACCATACAATGAGCAGTTCTTC. It is translated as CASSLEGGGPYNEQFF.

There are many counts of this clonotype. This chain links TRBV20-1 with TRBJ2-1, with D perhaps TRBD1 (5 bases). In germline, CDR1 is DFQATT, CDR2 SNEGSKA (reference sequence). CDR3 length: 13 residues. V was clipped by 5 bases and J by 2 bases, with 10 bases between them. The CDR3 DNA follows: TGCAGTGCTCGGACACCTACCTACAATGAGCAGTTCTTC. It yields the protein CSARTPTYNEQFF.

J is TRBJ1-2 and V is TRBV29-1; 8 bases align to TRBD1. V shed 1 base, J shed 8 bases, and the junction held 12 bases outside the gene matches. CDR3 length equals 15 residues. Germline V lookup: CDR1 SQVTM, CDR2 ANQGSEA. In DNA form, the CDR3 reads TGCAGCGTTGAAGCCGGGACTCAGACAGGGGTCGGCTACACCTTC. This translates into CSVEAGTQTGVGYTF. The variable domain in full, with the rest retrieved from reference TRBV29-1 and TRBJ1-2, is SAVISQKPSRDICQRGTSLTIQCQVDSQVTMMFWYRQQPGQSLTLIATANQGSEATYESGFVIDKFPISRPNLTFSTLTVSNMSPEDSSIYLCSVEAGTQTGVGYTFGSGTRLTVV.

There are a few counts of this clonotype. This chain connects TRBV4-1 to TRBJ1-4, with D perhaps matching TRBD1 (5 bases). Per the germline V gene, CDR1 is MGHRA and CDR2 is YSYEKL. V was pared by 4 bases and J by 4 bases, with 10 bases between. The CDR3 consists of 14 residues. CDR3 coding DNA: TGCGCCAGCAGCCTACCGGACATTAATGAAAAACTGTTTTTT. This translates into CASSLPDINEKLFF.

This clonotype was detected a few times. The J gene is TRBJ1-2, the V gene TRBV6-1, with a tentative D call TRBD1 (5 bases). Looked up from germline, CDR1 is MNHNS and CDR2 is SASEGT. The CDR3 is 15 amino acids. V lost 7 bases to trimming and J lost 1 base, with 16 bases between them. CDR3 sequence reads: CASIGRGRLNYGYTF. The CDR3 nucleotides read TGTGCCAGCATTGGTCGGGGCAGACTTAACTATGGCTACACCTTC.

The sample holds many counts of this clonotype. V and J are TRBV6-1 and TRBJ2-7, with D possibly TRBD1 on 5 matching bases. This CDR3 is 13 amino acids long. Germline-derived CDR1 and CDR2 are MNHNS and SASEGT. The germline V and J ends were trimmed by 4 bases and 6 bases, with 13 bases remaining between them. The CDR3 region is CASSGHTGSEQYF. In DNA form, the CDR3 reads TGTGCCAGCAGTGGCCATACAGGATCCGAGCAGTACTTC.

This clonotype was counted at least ten times. The chain is built from TRBV20-1 and TRBJ2-7, with 10 bases matching TRBD1. With V trimmed by 6 bases and J by 5 bases, 10 bases remained unmatched. The CDR3 spans 14 residues. The V gene's germline CDR1 is DFQATT and CDR2 SNEGSKA (reference sequence). The CDR3 DNA reads TGCAGTGCGATAAAACGACAGGGGGCCCACGAGCAGTACTTC. As protein: CSAIKRQGAHEQYF.

This clonotype was counted at least ten times. The chain recombines TRBV7-2 with TRBJ1-3; maybe TRBD1 (5 bases). Deletions cut 4 bases from V and 9 bases from J, with 19 bases between. Germline CDR1 reads SGHTA; CDR2 reads FQGNSA. CDR3 length: 15 amino acids. The CDR3 sequence: CASSSIFSGAATIYF. CDR3 nucleotide sequence: TGTGCCAGCAGCTCTATTTTTAGCGGGGCGGCCACCATATATTTT.

A single count supports this clonotype. A much larger clone differs from this one at a single base, so this may be a read error. The chain couples TRBV20-1 to TRBJ1-2, with TRBD1 matching 10 bases. This CDR3 spans 13 amino acids. Trimming removed 7 bases from V and 8 bases from J; junction bases left unmatched: 10. Germline V gene data show CDR1 as DFQATT and CDR2 as SNEGSKA (reference sequence). DNA for the CDR3: TGCAGTGTTAGGGACAGGGGATTTCGGGGCTACACCTTC. This sequence encodes CSVRDRGFRGYTF.

This clonotype was seen ten or more times. The chain joins TRBV6-1 to TRBJ1-1, with no clear D. Germline V gene data show CDR1 as MNHNS and CDR2 as SASEGT. The V and J ends lost 3 bases and 7 bases respectively, with 15 bases between them. CDR3 length equals 14 residues. In DNA form, the CDR3 reads TGTGCCAGCAGTGACTTTACCGGGGAAAGTGAAGCTTTCTTT. It encodes CASSDFTGESEAFF.

This clonotype was detected ten times or more. The J gene is TRBJ1-2, the V gene TRBV12-3 or TRBV12-4; D unclear. V lost 7 bases, J lost 6 bases, and 18 bases lay in between. The CDR3 runs to 14 residues. The CDR3 DNA reads TGTGCCAGCACCCCCTTTTTTTATAAGGATGGCTACACCTTC. Its translation is CASTPFFYKDGYTF.

The V gene is TRBV11-3, the J gene TRBJ2-5, with D perhaps matching TRBD1 (6 bases). CDR1 SGHNT and CDR2 YENEEA come from the germline V gene. Trimming shortened V by 5 bases and J by 7 bases, and 26 bases separated the two germline ends. The CDR3 is made up of 17 amino acids. Here the CDR3 DNA reads TGTGCCAGCAGCCGGAGAGGTGGGCCAGGGGCCGGAGGGACCCAGTACTTC. This translates into CASSRRGGPGAGGTQYF.

This clonotype appeared many times. V usage is TRBV2 and J usage is TRBJ1-1, with 7 bases identical to TRBD1. The V and J ends lost 4 bases and 3 bases, in that order; junction bases with no gene match: 8. From germline, CDR1 is SNHLY and CDR2 FYNNEI. This CDR3 spans 15 amino acids. CDR3 amino acids: CASSGRGMRDTEAFF. In DNA, the CDR3 is TGTGCCAGCAGTGGCAGGGGGATGAGGGACACTGAAGCTTTCTTT.

The sample holds many counts of this clonotype. The CDR3 loop is CASSLSGRAEFSGNTIYF. In DNA, the CDR3 is TGTGCCAGCAGTTTATCTGGCAGGGCCGAATTCTCTGGAAACACCATATATTTT. The chain joins TRBV28 to TRBJ1-3, with D possibly TRBD1 on 5 matching bases. CDR1 is MDHEN and CDR2 is SYDVKM in the germline V gene. The CDR3 covers 18 residues. V was pared by 1 base and J by 0 bases, with 16 bases between.

This clonotype was seen ten or more times. CDR3 sequence reads: CASGSEIQGYEQFF. The CDR3 DNA is TGTGCTAGTGGCTCCGAGATTCAGGGCTATGAGCAGTTCTTC. The rearrangement joins TRBV12-5 to TRBJ2-1; a weak D match, TRBD1 (5 bases). CDR1 and CDR2 (germline): LGHNT, FRNRAP. CDR3 length: 14 amino acids. V shed 6 bases and J shed 8 bases, with 17 bases lying between them.

This clonotype was counted many times. The chain has TRBV7-2 and TRBJ2-3, with TRBD2 identical over 9 bases. The ends lost 1 base at V and 4 bases at J; junction bases unmatched: 6. CDR1 SGHTA and CDR2 FQGNSA come from the germline V gene. There are 16 residues in the CDR3. The CDR3 DNA follows: TGTGCCAGCAGCTTAGGAGCGGGGGGCGGTGCAGATACGCAGTATTTT. As protein: CASSLGAGGGADTQYF.

This clonotype was counted only a few times. The rearrangement uses TRBV5-6 and TRBJ2-7; either TRBD1 or TRBD2 may fit D (5 bases each). Germline V gives CDR1 SGHDT, CDR2 YYEEEE. The CDR3 contains 15 residues. With 1 base removed from V and 0 bases from J, the gap between germline ends came to 11 bases. Here the CDR3 DNA reads TGTGCCAGCAGCTTGCTAGGGACGTACTCCTACGAGCAGTACTTC. This gives the protein CASSLLGTYSYEQYF.

J is TRBJ2-7 and V is TRBV12-3 or TRBV12-4, with 7 nucleotides matching TRBD2. The CDR3 totals 15 residues. V dropped 2 bases and J dropped 5; count of bases not matched to a gene: 9. CDR3 sequence: CASSLRGFGRHEQYF. Here the CDR3 DNA reads TGTGCCAGCAGTTTAAGAGGTTTCGGGAGGCACGAGCAGTACTTC.

This clonotype was counted ten times or more. This chain connects TRBV7-9 to TRBJ1-1; D remains unclear. This CDR3 has 15 residues. Per the germline V gene, CDR1 is SEHNR and CDR2 is FQNEAQ (reference sequence). Trimming stripped 1 base from V and 8 bases from J, with 17 bases between. As DNA, the CDR3 is TGTGCCAGCAGCTTAGAACCCGGACGTCTCTCAGAAGCTTTCTTT. It yields the protein CASSLEPGRLSEAFF. The full variable domain, rest sourced from reference TRBV7-9 and TRBJ1-1, is DTGVSQNPRHKITKRGQNVTFRCDPISEHNRLYWYRQTLGQGPEFLTYFQNEAQLEKSRLLSDRFSAERPKGSFSTLEIQRTEQGDSAMYLCASSLEPGRLSEAFFGQGTRLTVV.

The V and J genes are TRBV20-1 and TRBJ2-5; the D gene is possibly TRBD1 (6 bases). CDR3 length: 12 amino acids. Trimming removed 6 bases at V and 5 bases at J, with 13 bases between. The germline V gene has CDR1 DFQATT and CDR2 SNEGSKA (reference sequence). The CDR3 DNA sequence: TGCAGTGCCATACAGGGTCGGGAGACCCAGTACTTC. Amino acids: CSAIQGRETQYF.

This clonotype was recorded many times. The chain recombines TRBV11-3 with TRBJ2-5, with a tentative D call TRBD1 (5 bases). CDR1 SGHNT and CDR2 YENEEA come from the germline V gene. This CDR3 region has 17 residues. With 7 bases removed from V and 2 bases from J, the gap between germline ends came to 23 bases. The CDR3 DNA reads as TGTGCCAGCACCACGGGCTGGCAGGGCCATCTTCAAGAGACCCAGTACTTC. Translated: CASTTGWQGHLQETQYF.

This clonotype was counted at least ten times. The chain is built from TRBV5-1 and TRBJ1-1; D call uncertain. The CDR3 sequence is 15 residues long. Germline V gives CDR1 SGHRS, CDR2 YFSETQ. Trimming took off 0 bases at V and 1 base at J, with 10 bases between the two ends. The CDR3 DNA is TGCGCCAGCAGCTTGGTGTCGGGGTCGAACACTGAAGCTTTCTTT. This encodes CASSLVSGSNTEAFF.

Ten or more counts support this clonotype. V is TRBV7-2 and J is TRBJ1-5, with a possible D match to TRBD1 (6 bases). Germline CDR1 and CDR2: SGHTA and FQGNSA. V lost 3 bases and J 2 bases, leaving 11 bases between the germline ends. The CDR3 contains 15 residues. The chain's CDR3 is CASSLDGGRNQPQHF. The CDR3 DNA sequence: TGTGCCAGCAGCTTGGACGGGGGGCGCAATCAGCCCCAGCATTTT.

The chain links TRBV9 to TRBJ1-4; TRBD1 aligns across 7 bases. After removal of 4 bases from V and 0 bases from J, the junction contained 3 bases not matched to a gene. The CDR3 consists of 15 residues. Germline CDR1 reads SGDLS; CDR2 reads YYNGEE. CDR3 sequence (DNA): TGTGCCAGCAGCACCCAGGGGGCAACTAATGAAAAACTGTTTTTT. Residues: CASSTQGATNEKLFF.